These 30 T cell receptor beta chains were sequenced from one sample in a study of shared clonotypes between healthy human individuals. Repertoires were generated with immunoSEQ multiplex PCR, while TCRdb's copy carries only in-frame clones and drops some. Seen here are fewer than 2.5 million clones, 93% observed once, and the top ten hold around 0.37%. The specimen sequenced was naive CD4+ T cells from PBMCs. Stated subset: CD45RA+ positively selected. The receptors stem from a young man in good health. Some clones in this sample may be carry-over from other donors' samples.

The chain carries TRBV7-8 and TRBJ2-7; 7 bases are shared with TRBD2. The V and J ends lost 0 bases and 5 bases, in that order; junction bases with no gene match: 4. This CDR3 region has 14 residues. CDR1 and CDR2 (germline): SGHVS, FQNEAQ. Here the CDR3 DNA reads TGTGCCAGCAGCTTAGCGGGAGGGCCCCACGAGCAGTACTTC. Amino acids: CASSLAGGPHEQYF.

This chain links TRBV30 with TRBJ1-1; the D gene is possibly TRBD1 (5 bases). With 1 base removed from V and 5 bases from J, the gap between germline ends came to 14 bases. From germline, CDR1 is GTSNPN and CDR2 SVGIG (reference sequence). This CDR3 is 14 amino acids long. The CDR3 DNA reads TGTGCCTGGAGTGGGGCCGTCTGGGGGACTGAAGCTTTCTTT. Translated: CAWSGAVWGTEAFF. The full variable domain, with the rest looked up from reference TRBV30 and TRBJ1-1, is SQTIHQWPATLVQPVGSPLSLECTVEGTSNPNLYWYRQAAGRGLQLLFYSVGIGQISSEVPQNLSASRPQDRQFILSSKKLLLSDSGFYLCAWSGAVWGTEAFFGQGTRLTVV.

The V call is TRBV10-1, the J call TRBJ2-2; TRBD2 aligns across 8 bases. Germline V CDR1 and CDR2: WNHNN, SYGVQD (reference sequence). With 5 bases clipped from V and 6 bases from J, the junction kept 5 bases outside the gene matches. The CDR3 is 14 residues long. The CDR3 here is CASSTGLAAGELFF. Written as DNA, the CDR3 is TGCGCCAGCAGTACCGGACTAGCCGCCGGGGAGCTGTTTTTT.

A word on this clone: This sample also contains other DNA sequences that code for the same CDR3. CDR3 bases: TGTGCCAGCTCTCTGGAGACCCAGTACTTC. It codes for CASSLETQYF. V usage is TRBV2 and J usage is TRBJ2-5; no firm D call. Germline loops: CDR1 SNHLY, CDR2 FYNNEI. V was cut by 8 bases and J by 5 bases, with 6 bases left in between. This CDR3 is 10 amino acids long.

The chain couples TRBV30 to TRBJ2-5; D not certain. The DNA end is more similar to TRBJ2-7, so the J call may be wrong. CDR1 and CDR2 from the germline V gene are GTSNPN and SVGIG (reference sequence). The CDR3 consists of 15 residues. CDR3 sequence: CAWTPYTAPEYEQYF. CDR3 DNA sequence: TGTGCCTGGACCCCCTATACAGCGCCGGAATACGAGCAGTACTTC.

The chain has TRBV5-1 and TRBJ2-5, with 9 bases that match TRBD2. Germline CDR1 is SGHRS and CDR2 is YFSETQ. The ends lost 5 bases at V and 2 bases at J; junction bases unmatched: 4. The CDR3 loop spans 14 amino acids. In DNA form, the CDR3 reads TGCGCCAGCAGTCGGACTAGCGCACAAGAGACCCAGTACTTC. This codes for CASSRTSAQETQYF.

J is TRBJ1-1 and V is TRBV6-5; D uncertain. V lost 2 bases, J lost 2 bases, and 6 bases lay in between. CDR3 length: 13 residues. Germline V CDR1 and CDR2: MNHEY, SVGAGI. CDR3 sequence reads: CASSYEGNTEAFF. The DNA of the CDR3 is TGTGCCAGCAGTTACGAGGGTAACACTGAAGCTTTCTTT.

The rearrangement joins TRBV6-6 to TRBJ2-7; unclear D gene. The CDR3 extends over 16 amino acids. Trimming left V 0 bases short and J 1 base short, with 13 bases between. CDR1 and CDR2 (germline): MNHNY, SVGAGI (reference sequence). CDR3 bases: TGTGCCAGCAGTTACTCGGGTGGTGGTGGGTCCTACGAGCAGTACTTC. Its protein product is CASSYSGGGGSYEQYF.

In DNA form, the CDR3 reads TGTGCCAGCTCTCTTTCTGTCGGGACGGCGAACACTGAAGCTTTCTTT. Translation: CASSLSVGTANTEAFF. V is TRBV18 and J is TRBJ1-1; D is possibly TRBD1 (5 bases). The V and J ends lost 6 bases and 1 base respectively, with 18 bases between them. The germline gives CDR1 KGHSH, CDR2 LQKENI. The CDR3 is 16 residues long.

The chain joins TRBV5-5 to TRBJ1-5; D is unresolved. The V end was cut by 4 bases, the J end by 2 bases, with 16 bases between. This CDR3 has 16 amino acids. CDR1 and CDR2 (germline): SGHKS, YYEKEE (reference sequence). The CDR3 spells CASSPLVLGGNQPQHF. The CDR3, as DNA: TGTGCCAGCAGCCCCCTCGTTCTGGGCGGCAATCAGCCCCAGCATTTT.

The chain employs TRBV5-6 and TRBJ2-3, with D tentatively TRBD1 (6 bases). The CDR3 extends over 13 amino acids. Between the trimmed V and J ends, which lost 0 bases and 9 bases, there was a span of 11 bases. The germline gives CDR1 SGHDT, CDR2 YYEEEE. The CDR3 nucleotides are TGTGCCAGCAGCTTGGGGCAGGGGTACACGCAGTATTTT. It specifies CASSLGQGYTQYF.

As concerns this clone: Additional DNA sequences in this sample encode the identical CDR3. V is TRBV27 and J is TRBJ2-5; D call uncertain. Trimming removed 3 bases at V and 5 bases at J, with 10 bases between. The CDR3 length is 13 residues. In germline, CDR1 is MNHEY, CDR2 SMNVEV (reference sequence). CDR3 DNA sequence: TGTGCCAGCAGTTTTAGGGCCGGTGAGACCCAGTACTTC. It encodes CASSFRAGETQYF.

The V call is TRBV30, the J call TRBJ1-1; a possible D gene is TRBD1 (5 bases). The CDR3 loop spans 12 amino acids. Germline V lookup: CDR1 GTSNPN, CDR2 SVGIG (reference sequence). The CDR3 nucleotides are TGTGGGGGGGGGAGACGGTACACTGAAGCTTTCTTT. It encodes CGGGRRYTEAFF. The entire variable domain, with the rest obtained from reference TRBV30 and TRBJ1-1, is as follows: SQTIHQWPATLVQPVGSPLSLECTVEGTSNPNLYWYRQAAGRGLQLLFYSVGIGQISSEVPQNLSASRPQDRQFILSSKKLLLSDSGFYLCGGGRRYTEAFFGQGTRLTVV.

The V call is TRBV19, the J call TRBJ2-7; TRBD1 agrees at 10 bases. V lost 3 bases to trimming and J lost 5 bases; unmatched junction nucleotides: 7. The CDR3 length is 15 residues. Per germline, CDR1 LNHDA and CDR2 SQIVND (reference sequence). In DNA, the CDR3 is TGTGCCAGTAGTATGTGGGACAGGGGTCACGACGAGCAGTACTTC. It translates to CASSMWDRGHDEQYF.

With regard to this clone: Because it lacks the conserved phenylalanine or tryptophan at the end, this CDR3 is likely a read error. The limits of the CDR3 on the DNA are not certain, so only TCRdb's listed CDR3 is given. V gene TRBV7-9 combines with J gene TRBJ2-3. Looked up from germline, CDR1 is SEHNR and CDR2 is FQNEAQ (reference sequence). Termini included, the CDR3 measures 8 amino acids. The CDR3 sequence is CASGENYL.

V gene TRBV28 combines with J gene TRBJ1-5; 7 nucleotides agree with TRBD1. This CDR3 comprises 18 residues. CDR1 is MDHEN, CDR2 SYDVKM, per germline. V shed 1 base and J 1 base; nucleotides not matched to a gene: 10. The CDR3 DNA sequence: TGTGCCAGCAGTTTATATAGGGGACAGAGTCCAAGCAATCAGCCCCAGCATTTT. It translates to CASSLYRGQSPSNQPQHF. Drawing the rest from reference TRBV28 and TRBJ1-5, the complete variable domain is DVKVTQSSRYLVKRTGEKVFLECVQDMDHENMFWYRQDPGLGLRLIYFSYDVKMKEKGDIPEGYSVSREKKERFSLILESASTNQTSMYLCASSLYRGQSPSNQPQHFGDGTRLSIL.

This chain uses TRBV9 with TRBJ2-2; 12 positions agree with TRBD2. Looked up from germline, CDR1 is SGDLS and CDR2 is YYNGEE. V gave up 1 base and J gave up 4 bases; unmatched junction bases: 8. This CDR3 spans 18 amino acids. This CDR3 reads CASSVLSSGRAGTGELFF. The DNA of the CDR3 is TGTGCCAGCAGCGTACTCTCTAGCGGGAGGGCGGGCACCGGGGAGCTGTTTTTT.

The rearrangement links TRBV10-3 to TRBJ2-5; tentative D call: TRBD2 (6 bases). V lost 0 bases and J 5 bases, leaving 16 bases between the germline ends. Germline CDR1 is ENHRY and CDR2 is SYGVKD. CDR3 length: 16 residues. CDR3 loop: CAISESTRGGAETQYF. CDR3 sequence (DNA): TGTGCCATCAGTGAGTCGACGAGGGGAGGTGCTGAGACCCAGTACTTC.

Comments on this clone: Other nucleotide sequences in the sample specify the same CDR3. CDR3 DNA: TGTGCCAGCAGTCTGAACACCGGGGAGCTGTTTTTT. Its protein is CASSLNTGELFF. The rearrangement links TRBV7-9 to TRBJ2-2; D call uncertain. This CDR3 contains 12 residues. From germline, CDR1 is SEHNR and CDR2 FQNEAQ (reference sequence). V lost 6 bases, J lost 1 base, and 3 bases lay in between.

The chain recombines TRBV5-1 with TRBJ2-1; tentatively, D is TRBD2 (6 bases). V was clipped by 1 base and J by 7 bases, with 12 bases between them. This CDR3 comprises 14 residues. The germline CDR1 and CDR2 sequences are SGHRS and YFSETQ. In DNA, the CDR3 is TGCGCCAGCAGCTTGAAGGTCGGAGGGAATGAGCAGTTCTTC. It translates to CASSLKVGGNEQFF.

The chain couples TRBV6-6 to TRBJ2-5; 7 bases agree with TRBD2. The CDR3 has 14 amino acids. CDR1 is MNHNY and CDR2 is SVGAGI in the germline V gene (reference sequence). The V and J ends lost 2 bases and 2 bases, in that order; junction bases with no gene match: 2. The DNA of the CDR3 is TGTGCCAGCAGTTACGGCGGGAGACAAGAGACCCAGTACTTC. Amino acid sequence: CASSYGGRQETQYF.

About this clone: The same CDR3 can be traced to other DNA sequences in this sample. The chain recombines TRBV30 with TRBJ2-3; D gene uncertain. The CDR3 has 14 amino acids. CDR1 is GTSNPN and CDR2 is SVGIG in the germline V gene (reference sequence). Trimming stripped 0 bases from V and 0 bases from J, with 7 bases between. Here the CDR3 DNA reads TGTGCCTGGAGTGTCGGCAGCAGCACAGATACGCAGTATTTT. It is translated as CAWSVGSSTDTQYF.

As for this clone: The final CDR3 position lacks the conserved phenylalanine or tryptophan, pointing to a likely read error. The DNA is omitted, as the CDR3 cannot be located on it reliably, and the CDR3 follows TCRdb's listing. The chain links TRBV7-2 to TRBJ2-7; the table's D call, TRBD2, was not checked against the DNA. CDR1 is SGHTA and CDR2 is FQGNSA in the germline V gene. The CDR3 is 13 residues long, counting both termini. The CDR3 loop is CASSVSLSGTRYC.

This clone was seen just once. This same CDR3 is encoded by further DNA sequences in the sample. The V and J genes are TRBV7-2 and TRBJ1-5, with D possibly matching TRBD1 (5 bases). Trimming pared 1 base from V and 4 bases from J, leaving 11 bases between. Per the germline V gene, CDR1 is SGHTA and CDR2 is FQGNSA. The CDR3 has 15 amino acids. The CDR3 bases are TGTGCCAGCAGCTTAGGATCGGGGGGGAATCAGCCCCAGCATTTT. Its translation is CASSLGSGGNQPQHF.

This chain uses TRBV4-2 with TRBJ1-1; TRBD1 agrees at 7 bases. This CDR3 region has 16 residues. The V segment lost 0 bases and the J segment 5 bases; nucleotides outside the gene matches: 9. Germline V CDR1 and CDR2: LGHNA, YNFKEQ. The CDR3 loop reads CASSQEDGQGETEAFF. CDR3 bases: TGTGCCAGCAGCCAAGAGGATGGGCAGGGGGAAACTGAAGCTTTCTTT.

This chain joins TRBV2 and TRBJ2-7, with 7 bases identical to TRBD1. CDR1 is SNHLY and CDR2 is FYNNEI in the germline V gene. This CDR3 contains 14 residues. The V gene end was trimmed by 6 bases and the J gene end by 4 bases; junction bases not matched to a gene: 9. Here the CDR3 reads CASRGEQGSYEQYF. The CDR3 DNA follows: TGTGCCAGCAGGGGGGAACAGGGGAGTTACGAGCAGTACTTC. Full variable domain (remainder filled in from reference TRBV2 and TRBJ2-7): EPEVTQTPSHQVTQMGQEVILRCVPISNHLYFYWYRQILGQKVEFLVSFYNNEISEKSEIFDDQFSVERPDGSNFTLKIRSTKLEDSAMYFCASRGEQGSYEQYFGPGTRLTVT.

The chain joins TRBV30 to TRBJ2-5; no reliable D call. The closer fit of TRBJ2-7 to the DNA end suggests the J call may be wrong. The CDR3 is 13 amino acids. The germline CDR1 and CDR2 sequences are GTSNPN and SVGIG (reference sequence). The DNA of the CDR3 is TGTGCCTGGATAAGGACCAGCTCCTACGAGCAGTACTTC. Amino acids: CAWIRTSSYEQYF.

In regard to this clone: Different DNA sequences within this sample yield the same CDR3. This chain joins TRBV7-3 and TRBJ1-3, with D uncertain. The V gene's germline CDR1 is SGHTA and CDR2 FQGTGA. The CDR3 loop spans 13 amino acids. V lost 0 bases, J lost 2 bases, and 2 bases lay in between. The CDR3 protein is CASSLTPGNTIYF. The CDR3, as DNA: TGTGCCAGCAGCTTAACCCCTGGAAACACCATATATTTT.

As for this clone: The same CDR3 is also encoded by other DNA sequences in this sample. This rearrangement joins TRBV5-1 to TRBJ1-3; no clear D. CDR1 and CDR2 (germline): SGHRS, YFSETQ. Trimming pared 3 bases from V and 0 bases from J, leaving 10 bases between. The CDR3 has 15 amino acids. The CDR3: CASSSTGSSGNTIYF. In DNA, the CDR3 is TGCGCCAGCAGCTCGACTGGGAGCTCTGGAAACACCATATATTTT.

This clone came up once. A read error may produce the germline difference seen at one junction end. V gene TRBV6-5 combines with J gene TRBJ2-1, with TRBD2 identical over 7 bases. Germline assignment: CDR1 MNHEY and CDR2 SVGAGI. CDR3 length equals 14 residues. The CDR3 spells CASGYGRTYNEQFF. The CDR3 DNA reads TGTGCCAGCGGTTACGGGAGGACATACAATGAGCAGTTCTTC.